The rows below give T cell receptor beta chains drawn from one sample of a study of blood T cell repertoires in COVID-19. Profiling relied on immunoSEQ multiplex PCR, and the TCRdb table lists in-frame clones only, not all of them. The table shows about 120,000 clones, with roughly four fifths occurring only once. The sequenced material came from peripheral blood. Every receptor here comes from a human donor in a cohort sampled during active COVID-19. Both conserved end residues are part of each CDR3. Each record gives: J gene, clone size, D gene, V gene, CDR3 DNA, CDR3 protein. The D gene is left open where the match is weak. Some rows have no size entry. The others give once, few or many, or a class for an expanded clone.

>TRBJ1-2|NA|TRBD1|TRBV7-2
TGTGCCAGCAGCGTAACAGGGGATAACTATGGCTACACCTTC
CASSVTGDNYGYTF
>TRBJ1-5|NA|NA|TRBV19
TGTGCCAGTAGTATAGATCACAGGTTAAATCAGCCCCAGCATTTT
CASSIDHRLNQPQHF
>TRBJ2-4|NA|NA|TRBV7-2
TGTGCCAGCAGCTTGGCGGGGCAGTGGAACATTCAGTACTTC
CASSLAGQWNIQYF
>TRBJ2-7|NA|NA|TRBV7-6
TGTGCCAGCAGCTTAGGGGCGGGCTATGACTCCTACGAGCAGTACTTC
CASSLGAGYDSYEQYF
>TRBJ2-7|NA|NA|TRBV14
TGTGCCAGCAGCCAAACCGACAGGTGGAGGATCCGCGAGCAGTACTTC
CASSQTDRWRIREQYF
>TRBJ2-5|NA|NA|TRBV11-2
TGTGCCAGCAGCTTAGTTGATCGGGCCCAGTACTTC
CASSLVDRAQYF
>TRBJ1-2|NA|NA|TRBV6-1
TGTGCCAGCAGTGACATGCGACAGTGGGGCTACACCTTC
CASSDMRQWGYTF
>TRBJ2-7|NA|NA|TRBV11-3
TGTGCCAGCAGCTTTGGTGAGAGCTCCTACGAGCAGTACTTC
CASSFGESSYEQYF
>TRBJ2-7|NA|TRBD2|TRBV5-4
TGTGCCAGCAGCCCGGGGGGGAACCGGAACGAGCAGTACTTC
CASSPGGNRNEQYF
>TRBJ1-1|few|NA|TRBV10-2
TGCGCCAGCAGCCGGGGGGGCACTGAAGCTTTCTTT
CASSRGGTEAFF
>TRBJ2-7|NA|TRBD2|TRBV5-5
TGTGCCAGCAGCTTGTCACTAGCGGAGTACTTC
CASSLSLAEYF
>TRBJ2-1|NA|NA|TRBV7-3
TGTGCCAGCAGCTTAATAGTTGAAGCTGTGCAGTTCTTC
CASSLIVEAVQFF
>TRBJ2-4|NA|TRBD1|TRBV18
TGTGCCAGCTCACCACCACAGGGGGCGGCCAAAAACATTCAGTACTTC
CASSPPQGAAKNIQYF
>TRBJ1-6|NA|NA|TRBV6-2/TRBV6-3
TGTGCCAGCAGTTTGGTAGAATATTCACCCCTCCACTTT
CASSLVEYSPLHF
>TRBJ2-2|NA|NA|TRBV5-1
TGCGCCAGCAGCTCAACCCTAGGTGGGACCGGGGAGCTGTTTTTT
CASSSTLGGTGELFF
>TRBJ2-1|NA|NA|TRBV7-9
TGTGCCAGCAGCCGAGATTCTTCGCAGTTCTTC
CASSRDSSQFF